This TCR beta chain derives from a study of shared clonotypes between healthy human individuals. General study results and limits: What naive subsets generally showed was a larger estimated richness than memory subsets showed. Among donors, the sharing of clonotypes was expected to be influenced by sequencing depth.

Assay: immunoSEQ multiplex PCR; the TCRdb copy retains only in-frame clones and omits some. Among hundreds of thousands of clones listed, around 72% were seen once. Comment on this clone: Its antigen is unidentified.

The CDR3 consists of 16 residues. Trimming took 4 bases from V and 4 from J; bases not matched to a gene: 6. CDR1 SGHNT and CDR2 YYREEE come from the germline V gene (reference sequence). This chain uses TRBV5-4 with TRBJ2-6; TRBD1 aligns across 9 bases. The clonotype was recovered from a woman aged 30 to 39 in good health. The sample comprised memory CD4+ T cells sorted from blood. The sample's subset: CD45RA-negative fraction. CDR3 nucleotide sequence: TGTGCCAGCAGCCTACAGGGGGCGGTGGGGGCCAACGTCCTGACTTTC. Its protein product is CASSLQGAVGANVLTF.